The 4 T cell receptor beta chains below all came from one sample that was sequenced in a study of blood T cell repertoires in COVID-19. Sequencing was performed with immunoSEQ multiplex PCR; in TCRdb, only in-frame clones are kept and a portion is missing. The sample lists under 100,000 clones, around 90% occurring once. The specimen sequenced was peripheral blood. All receptors derive from a woman between 65 and 79 years old with acute or convalescent COVID-19.

This chain joins TRBV18 and TRBJ2-1; TRBD2 matches 13 bases. Per germline, CDR1 KGHSH and CDR2 LQKENI. Germline trimming cut 4 bases from V and 5 bases from J; bases unmatched to any gene: 5. The CDR3 runs to 16 residues. The CDR3 nucleotides read TGTGCCAGCTCACGCACCGGGACTAGCGGGAACAATGAGCAGTTCTTC. It codes for CASSRTGTSGNNEQFF.

CDR3 loop: CASSLTSGTHNEQFF. The CDR3 region has the DNA TGTGCCAGCAGTCTGACTAGCGGGACACACAATGAGCAGTTCTTC. The rearrangement links TRBV28 to TRBJ2-1; 11 positions agree with TRBD2. The CDR3 spans 15 residues. Germline CDR1 MDHEN, CDR2 SYDVKM. The trim removed 5 bases at V and 5 bases at J, leaving 5 bases unmatched.

J is TRBJ2-3 and V is TRBV19; TRBD1 matches 8 bases. V shed 6 bases and J 4 bases; nucleotides not matched to a gene: 6. The CDR3 has 14 residues. The germline V gene encodes CDR1 LNHDA and CDR2 SQIVND (reference sequence). The chain's CDR3 is CASSRQGRPDTQYF. CDR3 DNA sequence: TGTGCCAGTAGCCGACAGGGGAGACCAGATACGCAGTATTTT.

The gene calls are TRBV18 and TRBJ2-7; tentative D call: TRBD1 (5 bases). Germline V gene lookup returns CDR1 KGHSH and CDR2 LQKENI. There are 14 residues in the CDR3. With 2 bases removed from V and 3 bases from J, the gap between germline ends came to 11 bases. The CDR3 loop reads CASSPTQGNYEQYV. CDR3 sequence (DNA): TGTGCCAGCTCACCAACTCAGGGTAACTACGAGCAGTACGTC.